This TCR beta chain was captured in a study of PD-L1 blockade in urothelial cancer. Study information: Patients with male sex and bladder-origin urothelial cancer accounted for about 85% of the roughly 29 enrolled. Blood samples had a median of 141,255 T cells.

As to time point: pretreatment peripheral blood. Trimming took 4 bases from V and 6 from J; bases not matched to a gene: 13. The germline V gene has CDR1 SGHKS and CDR2 YYEKEE (reference sequence). This CDR3 region has 16 residues. Assay used: immunoSEQ multiplex PCR; TCRdb lists only in-frame clones, some missing. The sample carries fewer than 100,000 clones, 85% recorded once. The chain uses TRBV5-5 and TRBJ1-2, with 9 bases that match TRBD1. Sequenced here: PBMCs, sampled around atezolizumab (anti-PD-L1) treatment. This receptor was obtained from a man aged 40-49 years with urothelial cancer. Here the CDR3 reads CASSAGTGFPRDGYTF. CDR3 bases: TGTGCCAGCAGCGCCGGGACAGGGTTTCCGCGGGATGGCTACACCTTC.